This T cell receptor (beta chain) was retrieved from a study of shared clonotypes between healthy human individuals. Whole-study findings and limits: Investigators expected sequencing depth to affect clonotype sharing among donors.

To note about this clone: Its target is not known.

The length of the CDR3 is 16 residues. The junction had 10 bases not matched to a gene; V was cut back by 4 bases and J by 4 bases. Looked up from germline, CDR1 is SGHTA and CDR2 is FQGTGA. Ten immunoSEQ deep assay plates held the unsorted PBMC DNA. Assay used: immunoSEQ multiplex PCR; TCRdb lists only in-frame clones, some missing. The data hold about 470,000 clones, with roughly three quarters observed a single time. Sequencing was done on a sample of PBMCs. The V gene is TRBV7-3, the J gene TRBJ2-1; 7 bases are a match to TRBD2. The sequence was obtained from a woman aged 40 to 50 in good health. Some clones in this sample may be carry-over from other donors' samples. CDR3 bases: TGTGCCAGCAGCTCGATAGTGACTAGCCGATACAATGAGCAGTTCTTC. Translation: CASSSIVTSRYNEQFF.